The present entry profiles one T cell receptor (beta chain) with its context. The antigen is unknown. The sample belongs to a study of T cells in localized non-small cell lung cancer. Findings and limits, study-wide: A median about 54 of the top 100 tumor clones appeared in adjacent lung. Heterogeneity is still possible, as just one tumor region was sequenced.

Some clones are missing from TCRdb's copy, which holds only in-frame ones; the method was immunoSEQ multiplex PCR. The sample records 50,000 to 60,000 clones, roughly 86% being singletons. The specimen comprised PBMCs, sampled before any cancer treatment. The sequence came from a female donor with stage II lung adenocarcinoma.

The CDR3 sequence: CASSVSGNTEAFF. CDR3 sequence (DNA): TGTGCCAGCAGCGTATCGGGGAACACTGAAGCTTTCTTT. The chain couples TRBV9 to TRBJ1-1; D is uncertain. Germline CDR1 reads SGDLS; CDR2 reads YYNGEE. Between the trimmed V and J ends, which lost 1 base and 1 base, there was a span of 5 bases. This CDR3 has 13 amino acids.